These 2 T cell receptor beta chains were sequenced from one sample in a study of blood T cell repertoires in COVID-19. Method: immunoSEQ multiplex PCR; TCRdb's copy keeps in-frame clones and lacks some. There are under 200,000 clones in the sample; under 85% occur only once, and about 4% lies in the top ten. The sequenced material came from peripheral blood. These receptors all stem from a woman older than 75 with acute or convalescent COVID-19.

V is TRBV4-2 and J is TRBJ1-2; D might be TRBD1 (6 bases). Germline-derived CDR1 and CDR2 are LGHNA and YNFKEQ. Trimming removed 4 bases from V and 3 bases from J, with 12 bases in between. The CDR3 runs to 14 residues. The CDR3 DNA is TGTGCCAGCAGCCGTACACAGGGTGACTATGGCTACACCTTC. This gives the protein CASSRTQGDYGYTF.

The rearrangement links TRBV5-4 to TRBJ1-1; TRBD1 is a possible D gene (6 bases). Germline V gives CDR1 SGHNT, CDR2 YYREEE (reference sequence). The length of the CDR3 is 15 residues. Trimming took off 4 bases at V and 1 base at J, with 14 bases between the two ends. DNA of the CDR3: TGTGCCAGCAGCGCACGGAAAGGGGGGAACACTGAAGCTTTCTTT. This translates into CASSARKGGNTEAFF.